The rows below give T cell receptor beta chains drawn from one sample of a study of blood T cell repertoires in COVID-19. Repertoires were generated with immunoSEQ multiplex PCR, while TCRdb's copy carries only in-frame clones and drops some. Of over 300,000 clones detected, around 89% appear once; the ten largest clones hold roughly 6.7%. The sample taken for sequencing was peripheral blood. The source is a man aged 18 to 30 who had recovered from COVID-19. Each CDR3 is given with its conserved first and last residue. D genes are given only for firm matches. Clone sizes are given selectively: once, few, many, or a class where the clone is expanded.

clone_size	v_call	j_call	d_call	cdr3_aa	cdr3_nt
NA	TRBV5-6	TRBJ2-1	TRBD2	CASSGGTNYNEQFF	TGTGCCAGCAGCGGAGGGACTAACTACAATGAGCAGTTCTTC
NA	TRBV9	TRBJ1-1	NA	CASSAYSAPNTEAFF	TGTGCCAGCAGCGCTTACAGTGCTCCGAACACTGAAGCTTTCTTT
NA	TRBV27	TRBJ2-7	TRBD1	CASSTGQGAGEQYF	TGTGCCAGCAGTACGGGACAGGGGGCGGGCGAGCAGTACTTC
NA	TRBV2	TRBJ2-7	NA	CASTPRHVPSYEQYF	TGTGCCAGCACACCCAGACACGTTCCCTCCTACGAGCAGTACTTC
NA	TRBV6-5	TRBJ2-1	TRBD1	CASSYATGAYPGEQFF	TGTGCCAGCAGTTACGCGACAGGGGCTTACCCGGGGGAGCAGTTCTTC
NA	TRBV11-2	TRBJ2-2	TRBD2	CASSLSGTNTGELFF	TGTGCCAGCAGTCTGAGCGGGACGAACACCGGGGAGCTGTTTTTT
NA	TRBV9	TRBJ2-7	TRBD1	CASSDRDRGYEQYF	TGTGCCAGCAGCGACCGGGACAGGGGGTACGAGCAGTACTTC
NA	TRBV25-1	TRBJ1-4	TRBD1	CASSVRQGNNEKLFF	TGTGCCAGCAGTGTCCGACAGGGGAATAATGAAAAACTGTTTTTT
few	TRBV27	TRBJ2-2	NA	CASSPADSANTGELFF	TGTGCCAGCAGTCCCGCCGACAGCGCGAACACCGGGGAGCTGTTTTTT
NA	TRBV6-1	TRBJ2-2	TRBD1	CASSEVWTGGSNTGELFF	TGTGCCAGCAGTGAAGTTTGGACAGGGGGCTCGAACACCGGGGAGCTGTTTTTT
NA	TRBV18	TRBJ1-1	NA	CASSPWSGGNTEAFF	TGTGCCAGCTCACCATGGTCGGGGGGAAACACTGAAGCTTTCTTT
NA	TRBV14	TRBJ2-4	NA	CASSHFTENIQYF	TGTGCCAGCAGCCACTTCACGGAAAACATTCAGTACTTC
NA	TRBV19	TRBJ1-6	NA	CASSVQGTTPLHF	TGTGCCAGTAGTGTACAGGGTACAACGCCCCTCCACTTT
NA	TRBV27	TRBJ2-1	TRBD2	CASSFISGRSNEQFF	TGTGCCAGCAGTTTTATAAGCGGGAGAAGTAATGAGCAGTTCTTC
NA	TRBV5-8	TRBJ2-1	NA	CASSPGTGPSGSYNEQFF	TGTGCCAGCAGCCCAGGGACAGGGCCTAGCGGGAGCTACAATGAGCAGTTCTTC
NA	TRBV5-5	TRBJ1-5	NA	CASSFGQNLNQPQHF	TGTGCCAGCAGCTTTGGACAGAACCTCAATCAGCCCCAGCATTTT
NA	TRBV7-2	TRBJ2-3	TRBD2	CASSLGLAGAVLAEDTQYF	TGTGCCAGCAGCTTGGGACTAGCGGGGGCCGTTCTGGCGGAAGATACGCAGTATTTT
NA	TRBV18	TRBJ2-2	NA	CASSLGTVVNTGELFF	TGTGCCAGCTCACTAGGAACAGTTGTCAACACCGGGGAGCTGTTTTTT
NA	TRBV4-1	TRBJ2-7	NA	CASSQEGQGSYEQYF	TGCGCCAGCAGCCAAGAGGGGCAGGGGTCCTACGAGCAGTACTTC
NA	TRBV4-1	TRBJ1-3	TRBD1	CASSQNDRGPGNTIYF	TGCGCCAGCAGCCAAAATGACAGGGGGCCTGGAAACACCATATATTTT
NA	TRBV7-8	TRBJ2-2	NA	CASSLLLGSYTGELFF	TGTGCCAGCAGCTTACTCCTAGGATCATACACCGGGGAGCTGTTTTTT
NA	TRBV3-1/TRBV3-2	TRBJ2-7	NA	CASSPGGRVDEQYF	TGTGCCAGCAGCCCGGGGGGCAGGGTGGACGAGCAGTACTTC
NA	TRBV30	TRBJ1-1	NA	CAWSAQGPTEAFF	TGTGCCTGGAGTGCACAGGGCCCTACTGAAGCTTTCTTT
NA	TRBV5-1	TRBJ2-5	NA	CASSVRVKETQYF	TGCGCCAGCAGCGTCAGGGTCAAGGAGACCCAGTACTTC
NA	TRBV11-2	TRBJ1-4	TRBD1	CASSLGGTGSEKLFF	TGTGCCAGCAGCTTAGGTGGGACAGGGAGTGAAAAACTGTTTTTT
NA	TRBV19	TRBJ2-3	NA	CASTPRGPSRTDTQYF	TGTGCCAGTACCCCCCGGGGTCCTTCACGCACAGATACGCAGTATTTT
NA	TRBV18	TRBJ1-4	TRBD1	CASSQGATNEKLFF	TGTGCCAGCTCCCAGGGGGCAACTAATGAAAAACTGTTTTTT
NA	TRBV2	TRBJ1-6	NA	CASSGNRENSPLHF	TGTGCCAGCAGTGGTAACAGGGAGAATTCACCCCTCCACTTT
NA	TRBV12-3/TRBV12-4	TRBJ2-3	NA	CASSLIRDTQYF	TGTGCCAGCAGTTTAATTCGAGATACGCAGTATTTT
NA	TRBV29-1	TRBJ1-1	NA	CSSPGVVMGTEAFF	TGCAGCTCACCGGGAGTCGTCATGGGCACTGAAGCTTTCTTT
NA	TRBV7-2	TRBJ1-2	NA	CASSLEPGVEGYGYTF	TGTGCCAGCAGCTTAGAACCAGGGGTTGAAGGCTATGGCTACACCTTC
NA	TRBV7-8	TRBJ1-3	NA	CASSYGLQGSGNTIYF	TGTGCCAGCAGCTACGGATTACAGGGTTCTGGAAACACCATATATTTT
NA	TRBV4-1	TRBJ1-5	NA	CASSQDRSGPQHF	TGCGCCAGCAGCCAAGATCGATCGGGGCCCCAGCATTTT
NA	TRBV9	TRBJ1-4	NA	CASSVDPATNEKLFF	TGTGCCAGCAGCGTAGATCCGGCAACTAATGAAAAACTGTTTTTT
NA	TRBV7-3	TRBJ2-2	TRBD2	CASSSPSGSSNTGELFF	TGTGCCAGCAGCTCCCCGAGCGGGAGTTCGAACACCGGGGAGCTGTTTTTT
NA	TRBV11-2	TRBJ2-5	NA	CASSLVAGWGETQYF	TGTGCCAGCAGCTTAGTCGCGGGGTGGGGAGAGACCCAGTACTTC
NA	TRBV24-1	TRBJ2-3	NA	CATSDARDGYTDTQYF	TGTGCCACCAGTGATGCCAGGGATGGGTACACAGATACGCAGTATTTT
NA	TRBV30	TRBJ1-1	NA	CAWRESGYEAFF	TGTGCCTGGAGAGAATCAGGGTATGAAGCTTTCTTT
NA	TRBV5-4	TRBJ2-3	NA	CASSLITPEDTQYF	TGTGCCAGCAGCTTGATAACCCCTGAGGATACGCAGTATTTT
NA	TRBV5-4	TRBJ2-1	TRBD2	CASSLAAGEQFF	TGTGCCAGCAGCCTAGCGGCCGGGGAGCAGTTCTTC
NA	TRBV19	TRBJ1-5	TRBD1	CASSIILGQGPNQPQHF	TGTGCCAGTAGTATAATATTAGGACAGGGACCGAATCAGCCCCAGCATTTT
once	TRBV5-4	TRBJ2-1	TRBD2	CASSSRGTSVYNEQFF	TGTGCCAGCTCTTCCCGAGGGACTAGCGTGTACAATGAGCAGTTCTTC
NA	TRBV7-9	TRBJ2-7	NA	CASSLSYEQYF	TGTGCCAGCAGCCTCTCCTACGAGCAGTACTTC
NA	TRBV6-2/TRBV6-3	TRBJ1-3	NA	CASSYPGGDLSSGNTIYF	TGTGCCAGCAGTTACCCGGGGGGAGACCTGAGCTCTGGAAACACCATATATTTT
NA	TRBV10-3	TRBJ1-2	TRBD1	CAITWTGEGYGYTF	TGTGCCATCACCTGGACAGGGGAAGGCTATGGCTACACCTTC
NA	TRBV12-3/TRBV12-4	TRBJ2-7	TRBD1	CASRGDSTYEQYF	TGTGCCAGCAGGGGGGACAGTACCTACGAGCAGTACTTC
NA	TRBV27	TRBJ2-5	NA	CASSFLTEETQYF	TGTGCCAGCAGTTTTTTGACAGAAGAGACCCAGTACTTC
NA	TRBV5-4	TRBJ2-5	TRBD2	CASSLGTSGFQETQYF	TGTGCCAGCAGCTTGGGCACTAGCGGCTTCCAAGAGACCCAGTACTTC
NA	TRBV7-8	TRBJ1-1	NA	CASSLRGHSLAFF	TGTGCCAGCAGCTTACGCGGACATTCGTTGGCTTTCTTT
NA	TRBV6-6	TRBJ2-2	TRBD1	CASSKGQGIVDGELFF	TGTGCCAGCAGTAAGGGACAGGGAATTGTCGACGGGGAGCTGTTTTTT
NA	TRBV4-1	TRBJ2-7	TRBD2	CASSQYGMGLAGHEQYF	TGCGCCAGCAGCCAATACGGGATGGGGCTAGCGGGACACGAGCAGTACTTC
NA	TRBV4-1	TRBJ1-1	NA	CASSQREGNTEAFF	TGCGCCAGCAGCCAACGGGAAGGGAACACTGAAGCTTTCTTT
few	TRBV11-2	TRBJ2-7	NA	CASSASVTTYEQYF	TGTGCCAGCAGCGCTAGCGTAACAACCTACGAGCAGTACTTC
NA	TRBV7-2	TRBJ1-3	TRBD1	CASSGRTGQDSGNTIYF	TGTGCCAGCAGCGGTCGAACGGGACAGGACTCTGGAAACACCATATATTTT
once	TRBV11-2	TRBJ2-5	TRBD2	CASSREGGRYQETQYF	TGTGCCAGCAGTCGGGAGGGAGGCAGGTACCAAGAGACCCAGTACTTC
NA	TRBV24-1	TRBJ1-3	NA	CATNHFGQQVSGNTIYF	TGTGCCACCAACCACTTCGGACAGCAAGTCTCTGGAAACACCATATATTTT
NA	TRBV9	TRBJ1-1	TRBD1	CASSATGTGFSLEAFF	TGTGCCAGCAGCGCCACCGGGACAGGGTTCTCGTTGGAAGCTTTCTTT
NA	TRBV9	TRBJ1-3	TRBD1	CASSSTGTGGSGNTIYF	TGTGCCAGCAGCTCGACCGGGACAGGGGGGTCTGGAAACACCATATATTTT
NA	TRBV19	TRBJ1-1	NA	CASRRQNEMNTEAFF	TGTGCCAGTAGAAGACAGAATGAAATGAACACTGAAGCTTTCTTT